This TCR beta chain was captured in a study of blood T cell repertoires in COVID-19. Study overall: Italy, Spain and the United States were the sources of the convalescent and acute COVID-19 samples.

Method: immunoSEQ multiplex PCR; TCRdb's copy keeps in-frame clones and lacks some. In the table there are some 200,000 clones, approximately 84% of which are singletons. With regard to this clone: The germline gene is not matched at one end of the junction; a read error may be the cause.

This CDR3 has 15 amino acids. Germline-derived CDR1 and CDR2 are WNHNN and SYGVQD (reference sequence). The rearrangement links TRBV10-1 to TRBJ1-1, with D tentatively TRBD1 (5 bases). The source material was peripheral blood. The clonotype originates from a woman in her forties or fifties with active or convalescent COVID-19. The chain's CDR3 is CASSPAGGRNAEAFF. In nucleotides, the CDR3 is TGCGCCAGCAGTCCGGCGGGGGGTAGGAACGCTGAAGCTTTCTTT.